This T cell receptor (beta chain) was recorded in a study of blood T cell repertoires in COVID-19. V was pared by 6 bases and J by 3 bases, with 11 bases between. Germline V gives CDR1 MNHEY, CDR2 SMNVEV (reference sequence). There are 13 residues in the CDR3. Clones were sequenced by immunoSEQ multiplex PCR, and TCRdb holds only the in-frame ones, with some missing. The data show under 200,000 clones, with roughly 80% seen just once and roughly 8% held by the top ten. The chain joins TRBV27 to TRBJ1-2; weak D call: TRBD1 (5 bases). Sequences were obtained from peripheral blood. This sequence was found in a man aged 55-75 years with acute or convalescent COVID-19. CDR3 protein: CASRSGRDYGYTF. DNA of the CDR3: TGTGCCAGCAGATCGGGCAGGGACTATGGCTACACCTTC.